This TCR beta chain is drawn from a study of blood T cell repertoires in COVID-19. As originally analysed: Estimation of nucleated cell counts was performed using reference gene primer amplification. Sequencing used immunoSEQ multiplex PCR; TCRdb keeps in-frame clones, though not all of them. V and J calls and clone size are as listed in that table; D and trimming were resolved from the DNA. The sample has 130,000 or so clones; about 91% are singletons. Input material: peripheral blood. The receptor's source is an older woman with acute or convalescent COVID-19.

As DNA, the CDR3 is TGTGCCAGCAGTAGTTCCGGGACAGGTAACACCGGGGAGCTGTTTTTT. It codes for CASSSSGTGNTGELFF. J is TRBJ2-2 and V is TRBV6-2 or TRBV6-3; TRBD1 aligns across 8 bases. Germline V gene sequence: CDR1 MNHEY, CDR2 SVGEGT. There are 16 residues in the CDR3. J was trimmed by 2 bases and V by 5 bases; bases with no gene match: 7.